The entry that follows covers one T cell receptor (beta chain) sequence. These data come from a study of Ad26.COV2.S vaccination and SARS-CoV-2 variants. Study context: In the study, Ad26.COV2.S was injected intramuscularly once, or twice 56 days apart.

Germline V gives CDR1 SGHTA, CDR2 FQGNSA. The V end was cut by 5 bases, the J end by 0 bases, with 9 bases between. This CDR3 comprises 14 residues. Sequencing used immunoSEQ multiplex PCR; TCRdb keeps in-frame clones, though not all of them. The sample includes some 480,000 clones, roughly 89% seen only once; the top ten take more than 10%. The treatment here: 15 to 20 received Ad26.COV2.S at low or high dose, single or two shots; several received placebo; per-sample allocation not given. Each sample was drawn 63 days after the first injection (of vaccine or placebo). Sequencing was performed on peripheral blood, taken in a trial of Ad26.COV2.S vaccine versus placebo. The source of this sequence is a person between 18 and 65 years old who received the Ad26.COV2.S COVID-19 vaccine or a placebo. The rearrangement links TRBV7-2 to TRBJ2-3; D unclear. As DNA, the CDR3 is TGTGCCAGCAGCACTGGACCTAGCACAGATACGCAGTATTTT. The encoded protein is CASSTGPSTDTQYF.